These 16 T cell receptor beta chains came from one sample sequenced in a study of lymphopenia after photon versus proton radiotherapy. Data came from immunoSEQ multiplex PCR; TCRdb stores just in-frame clones and leaves some out. This sample carries tens of thousands of clones, approximately 84% of them seen once, and the ten largest clones take about 14%. The sequenced sample was peripheral blood, obtained from a patient treated with proton-based radiotherapy. The source is a woman between 70 and 85 years old with pancreatic cancer.

The rearrangement joins TRBV7-2 to TRBJ1-6; D unclear. V was clipped by 2 bases and J by 7 bases, with 9 bases between them. Germline values: CDR1 SGHTA, CDR2 FQGNSA. This CDR3 contains 14 residues. CDR3 bases: TGTGCCAGCAGCTTAAAGCACCAAAATTCACCCCTCCACTTT. Residues: CASSLKHQNSPLHF.

The CDR3, as DNA: TGCGCCAGCAGCCAAGAAGGGGGGGGACTAGCGGGCACAGATACGCAGTATTTT. Residues: CASSQEGGGLAGTDTQYF. The chain combines TRBV4-3 with TRBJ2-3, with TRBD2 identical over 11 bases. Per the germline V gene, CDR1 is LGHNA and CDR2 is YSLEER. The CDR3 extends over 18 amino acids. Unmatched junction bases numbered 6, after V lost 0 bases and J lost 1 base.

This chain links TRBV6-5 with TRBJ2-2; a weak D match, TRBD2 (6 bases). The germline V and J ends were trimmed by 6 bases and 4 bases, with 12 bases remaining between them. The CDR3 is made up of 14 amino acids. CDR1 and CDR2 (germline): MNHEY, SVGAGI. DNA for the CDR3: TGTGCCAGCAGAAACGGGAGCCCCACCGGGGAGCTGTTTTTT. It specifies CASRNGSPTGELFF.

About this clone itself: Compared with germline, one end of the junction differs, possibly owing to a read error. The V and J genes are TRBV7-7 and TRBJ2-1, with D possibly matching TRBD2 (6 bases). Germline V gene sequence: CDR1 SSHAT, CDR2 FNYEAQ (reference sequence). The CDR3 runs 16 residues. CDR3 amino acids: CASSLEAGFSYNEQFF. The CDR3 nucleotides read TGTGCTAGCAGCTTAGAGGCGGGATTCTCCTACAATGAGCAGTTCTTC.

The sample holds one count of this clone. The rearrangement uses TRBV7-2 and TRBJ2-7, with 9 bases matching TRBD2. CDR1 and CDR2 from the germline V gene are SGHTA and FQGNSA. Unmatched junction bases numbered 9, after V lost 5 bases and J lost 1 base. There are 16 residues in the CDR3. DNA for the CDR3: TGTGCCAGCAGCCTATTCGGGCTAGCGGGATCCTACGAGCAGTACTTC. Translating it yields CASSLFGLAGSYEQYF.

The rearrangement links TRBV10-3 to TRBJ2-1; D tentatively fits TRBD1 or TRBD2 (5 bases each). Germline CDR1 and CDR2: ENHRY and SYGVKD. CDR3 length equals 14 residues. V lost 4 bases, J lost 7 bases, and 14 bases lay in between. CDR3: CAISGSGPINEQFF. CDR3 nucleotide sequence: TGTGCCATCAGTGGCTCGGGACCGATAAATGAGCAGTTCTTC.

The chain recombines TRBV5-4 with TRBJ2-4; D not resolved. Germline V lookup: CDR1 SGHNT, CDR2 YYREEE (reference sequence). V lost 4 bases and J 0 bases, leaving 8 bases between the germline ends. The CDR3 is made up of 14 amino acids. As DNA, the CDR3 is TGTGCCAGCAGCGGTGACCTAGCCAAAAACATTCAGTACTTC. Protein sequence: CASSGDLAKNIQYF.

The chain recombines TRBV28 with TRBJ2-3; TRBD2 matches 11 bases. The germline V gene has CDR1 MDHEN and CDR2 SYDVKM. The CDR3 runs to 16 residues. V shed 6 bases and J 6 bases; nucleotides not matched to a gene: 11. DNA for the CDR3: TGTGCCAGCAGCCCCTGGACTAGCGGGTGGGGTGATACGCAGTATTTT. As protein: CASSPWTSGWGDTQYF.

The chain links TRBV7-9 to TRBJ2-7; D ambiguous. The germline V gene has CDR1 SEHNR and CDR2 FQNEAQ (reference sequence). Trimming took 1 base from V and 3 from J, leaving 10 bases between them. The CDR3 is made up of 14 amino acids. CDR3 nucleotide sequence: TGTGCCAGCAGCTTAGACCTATTCATCTACGAGCAGTACTTC. It specifies CASSLDLFIYEQYF.

The CDR3 spells CASSHKRTSLETQYF. The CDR3 coding sequence is TGCGCCAGCAGCCATAAACGGACTAGCCTGGAGACCCAGTACTTC. This chain joins TRBV4-3 and TRBJ2-5; TRBD2 matches 8 bases. Per the germline V gene, CDR1 is LGHNA and CDR2 is YSLEER. This CDR3 comprises 15 residues. V shed 3 bases and J 5 bases; nucleotides not matched to a gene: 8.

The chain is built from TRBV7-2 and TRBJ2-5; TRBD2 matches 15 bases. Germline V lookup: CDR1 SGHTA, CDR2 FQGNSA. With 1 base clipped from V and 10 bases from J, the junction kept 1 base outside the gene matches. The CDR3 totals 14 residues. The CDR3 here is CASSLGTSGRDQYF. For the CDR3, the DNA is TGTGCCAGCAGCTTAGGGACTAGCGGGAGGGACCAGTACTTC.

The CDR3 region has the DNA TGTGCCAGCAGCTCGACAGGCCGCTTGACTAATGAAAAACTGTTTTTT. Translated: CASSSTGRLTNEKLFF. This chain uses TRBV5-6 with TRBJ1-4; D might be TRBD1 (6 bases). Germline loops: CDR1 SGHDT, CDR2 YYEEEE. The CDR3 runs 16 residues. V gave up 3 bases and J gave up 2 bases, with 14 bases separating them.

The chain combines TRBV28 with TRBJ2-2; weak D call: TRBD2 (8 bases). The germline gives CDR1 MDHEN, CDR2 SYDVKM. The ends were cut back, 5 bases at V and 7 bases at J, with 20 bases in the middle. The CDR3 has 16 residues. The CDR3 region has the DNA TGTGCCAGCAGTCCTACGGGAGGGGGCGGGAGCGGGGAGCTGTTTTTT. This gives the protein CASSPTGGGGSGELFF.

V is TRBV7-2 and J is TRBJ2-1; 11 nucleotides align to TRBD2. The V gene end was trimmed by 1 base and the J gene end by 5 bases; junction bases not matched to a gene: 4. This CDR3 region has 16 residues. Germline CDR1 is SGHTA and CDR2 is FQGNSA. CDR3 in DNA: TGTGCCAGCAGCTTAGGGGTAGCGGGAGGGAACAATGAGCAGTTCTTC. It translates to CASSLGVAGGNNEQFF.

V and J are TRBV4-3 and TRBJ2-1, with D uncertain. The CDR3 consists of 15 residues. Germline loops: CDR1 LGHNA, CDR2 YSLEER. V dropped 0 bases and J dropped 3 bases, with 9 bases sitting between them. The CDR3 loop is CASSQEFGFYNEQFF. The CDR3 DNA sequence: TGCGCCAGCAGCCAAGAATTCGGGTTCTACAATGAGCAGTTCTTC.

The chain carries TRBV11-3 and TRBJ2-2; TRBD1 aligns across 9 bases. Germline values: CDR1 SGHNT, CDR2 YENEEA. The trim removed 5 bases at V and 4 bases at J, leaving 8 bases unmatched. CDR3 size: 16 residues. This CDR3 is CASSRRQGDGTGELFF. Here the CDR3 DNA reads TGTGCCAGCAGCCGACGACAGGGGGATGGCACCGGGGAGCTGTTTTTT.